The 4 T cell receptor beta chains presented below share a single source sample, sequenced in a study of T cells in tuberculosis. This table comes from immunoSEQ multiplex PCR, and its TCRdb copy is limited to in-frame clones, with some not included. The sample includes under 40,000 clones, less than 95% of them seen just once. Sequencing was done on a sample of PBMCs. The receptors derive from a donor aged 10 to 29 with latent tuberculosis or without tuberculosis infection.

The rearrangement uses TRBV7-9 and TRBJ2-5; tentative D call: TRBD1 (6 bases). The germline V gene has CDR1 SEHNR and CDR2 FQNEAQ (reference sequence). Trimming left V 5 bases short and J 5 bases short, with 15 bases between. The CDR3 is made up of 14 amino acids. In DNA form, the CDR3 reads TGTGCCAGCAGCCTACAGGGAAGGGGGGAGACCCAGTACTTC. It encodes CASSLQGRGETQYF.

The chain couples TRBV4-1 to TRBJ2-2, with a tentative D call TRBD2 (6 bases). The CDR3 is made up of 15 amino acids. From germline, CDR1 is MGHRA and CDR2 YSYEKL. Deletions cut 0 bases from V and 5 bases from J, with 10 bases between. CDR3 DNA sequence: TGCGCCAGCAGCCAAGATTATCGGGGGACCGGGGAGCTGTTTTTT. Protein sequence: CASSQDYRGTGELFF.

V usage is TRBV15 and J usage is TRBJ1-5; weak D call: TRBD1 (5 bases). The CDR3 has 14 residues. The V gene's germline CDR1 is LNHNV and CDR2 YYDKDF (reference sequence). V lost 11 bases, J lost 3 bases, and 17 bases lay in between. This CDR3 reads CASQGSPTNQPQHF. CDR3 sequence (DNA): TGTGCCTCGCAGGGTTCCCCGACCAATCAGCCCCAGCATTTT.

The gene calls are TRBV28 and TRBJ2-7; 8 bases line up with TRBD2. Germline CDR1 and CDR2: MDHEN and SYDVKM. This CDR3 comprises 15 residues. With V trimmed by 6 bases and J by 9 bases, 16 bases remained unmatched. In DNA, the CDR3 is TGTGCCAGCAGCCCGTACACGGGAGGGCCCCGGGGGCAGTACTTC. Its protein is CASSPYTGGPRGQYF.